This TCR beta chain was identified during a study of regulatory T cells in long-lasting Graves disease. The study's findings and limits: TRBV28, TRBJ1-2 and TRBJ2-5 emerged as the favored segments in persistent disease.

Combining iRepertoire HTBI primers with Arm-PCR of CDR3 regions, the authors built TCR beta libraries. TCRdb ran MiXCR on the multiplex PCR reads and lists one entry per CDR3 protein. The data contain over 450,000 distinct CDR3 sequences, roughly a fifth of them singletons. This clonotype showed up just once. What it binds is not known. Germline trimming cut 5 bases from V and 1 base from J; bases unmatched to any gene: 11. The CDR3 contains 18 residues. CDR1 SGHTA and CDR2 FQGNSA come from the germline V gene. Time point here: persistent/refractory GD, antithyroid drugs over 5 years with positive TRAb. Scientists built the TCR library using RNA that was extracted from PBMCs. Each of the patients was recruited from an endocrinology department situated in Xi'an, China.

The specimen comprised peripheral blood mononuclear cells (PBMCs), sampled when the disease was refractory, from a patient treated with antithyroid drugs. The chain links TRBV7-2 to TRBJ1-1; 12 nucleotides line up with TRBD1. The sequence derives from a female donor with Graves disease. CDR3 sequence: CASSQTPGQGAGNTEAFF. CDR3 sequence (DNA): TGTGCCAGCAGCCAAACACCGGGACAGGGGGCAGGGAACACTGAAGCTTTCTTT.